These T cell receptor beta chains were read from a single sample in a study of shared T cell receptors in the human thymus. The table came from immunoSEQ multiplex PCR; TCRdb's copy has only in-frame clones and leaves some out. The repertoire holds some 720,000 clones, with over 75% as singletons. This same sample was also taken into another study, of human thymus T cells.

Sequenced material: thymocytes. These receptors came from a boy younger than two with a congenital heart defect. Both conserved end residues are part of each CDR3. A D gene is named only where the DNA matches it firmly. The size entry is marked missing in some rows and otherwise reads once, few, many or a size class.

D: .
size: .
V: TRBV18
J: TRBJ1-3
CDR3: CASSLKGASGNTIYF
DNA: TGTGCCAGCTCCCTAAAAGGGGCCTCCGGAAACACCATATATTTT

D: TRBD2
size: .
V: TRBV7-2
J: TRBJ2-5
CDR3: CASSLGLAEETQYF
DNA: TGTGCCAGCAGCTTAGGGCTAGCGGAAGAGACCCAGTACTTC

D: TRBD2
size: .
V: TRBV25-1
J: TRBJ2-7
CDR3: CASSPGTSGRVTYEQYF
DNA: TGTGCCAGCAGTCCCGGGACTAGCGGCAGGGTTACCTACGAGCAGTACTTC

D: TRBD2
size: .
V: TRBV11-3
J: TRBJ2-5
CDR3: CASSSRLAGIGETQYF
DNA: TGTGCCAGCAGCTCCCGACTAGCGGGAATCGGGGAGACCCAGTACTTC

D: TRBD2
size: .
V: TRBV14
J: TRBJ2-3
CDR3: CASSQASRGLAGWDTQYF
DNA: TGTGCCAGCAGCCAAGCCTCAAGGGGACTAGCGGGGTGGGATACGCAGTATTTT

D: .
size: .
V: TRBV19
J: TRBJ1-1
CDR3: CASTTRGMNTEAFF
DNA: TGTGCCAGTACCACGAGGGGGATGAACACTGAAGCTTTCTTT

D: .
size: .
V: TRBV11-2
J: TRBJ2-7
CDR3: CASSLFTTRKVVGEQYF
DNA: TGTGCCAGCAGCTTATTTACGACTAGAAAGGTGGTCGGCGAGCAGTACTTC

D: TRBD2
size: once
V: TRBV15
J: TRBJ2-5
CDR3: CATSRTRGEGETQYF
DNA: TGTGCCACCAGCAGGACCCGGGGGGAGGGGGAGACCCAGTACTTC

D: TRBD2
size: .
V: TRBV7-2
J: TRBJ2-3
CDR3: CASSFESGRSVDTQYF
DNA: TGTGCCAGCAGCTTCGAGAGCGGGAGAAGTGTGGATACGCAGTATTTT

D: .
size: .
V: TRBV5-6
J: TRBJ2-1
CDR3: CASSLDQRNEQFF
DNA: TGTGCCAGCAGCTTGGATCAGCGGAATGAGCAGTTCTTC

D: .
size: .
V: TRBV27
J: TRBJ1-5
CDR3: CASSLSAAGSCQPQHF
DNA: TGTGCCAGCAGTTTATCTGCCGCCGGGAGTTGTCAGCCCCAGCATTTT

D: .
size: .
V: TRBV5-1
J: TRBJ1-1
CDR3: CASRFHRVGNTEAFF
DNA: TGCGCCAGCAGGTTCCACAGGGTCGGGAACACTGAAGCTTTCTTT

D: TRBD2
size: .
V: TRBV2
J: TRBJ2-7
CDR3: CASSEGPGSPPGLAGLAEQYF
DNA: TGTGCCAGCAGTGAAGGACCGGGATCTCCCCCGGGTCTAGCGGGATTGGCAGAGCAGTACTTC

D: .
size: .
V: TRBV11-2
J: TRBJ1-1
CDR3: CASSLNWERRTEAFF
DNA: TGTGCCAGCAGCTTAAACTGGGAGAGAAGGACTGAAGCTTTCTTT

D: TRBD2
size: .
V: TRBV5-6
J: TRBJ2-7
CDR3: CASSLGEGIREQYF
DNA: TGTGCCAGCAGCTTGGGGGAGGGCATACGAGAGCAGTACTTC

D: TRBD2
size: .
V: TRBV6-1
J: TRBJ2-5
CDR3: CASTFSAGGGETQYF
DNA: TGTGCCAGCACCTTTTCTGCGGGAGGAGGTGAGACCCAGTACTTC

D: TRBD2
size: .
V: TRBV5-1
J: TRBJ2-7
CDR3: CASSLARGVRGSAEQYF
DNA: TGCGCCAGCAGCTTGGCGCGGGGGGTTCGGGGAAGCGCCGAGCAGTACTTC

D: .
size: .
V: TRBV5-5
J: TRBJ2-5
CDR3: CASSTGTPRETQYF
DNA: TGTGCCAGCAGCACCGGGACACCCAGAGAGACCCAGTACTTC

D: .
size: .
V: TRBV20-1
J: TRBJ2-5
CDR3: CSAPSKETQYF
DNA: TGCAGTGCTCCTAGTAAAGAGACCCAGTACTTC

D: .
size: .
V: TRBV28
J: TRBJ2-7
CDR3: CASSPSAGSNPYEQYF
DNA: TGTGCCAGCAGCCCCAGCGCGGGGAGTAATCCCTACGAGCAGTACTTC

D: .
size: .
V: TRBV18
J: TRBJ2-7
CDR3: CASSRDGWTISYEQYF
DNA: TGTGCCAGCTCACGGGACGGATGGACTATCTCCTACGAGCAGTACTTC

D: TRBD2
size: .
V: TRBV30
J: TRBJ2-7
CDR3: CAWSVGLAGEYSDEQYF
DNA: TGTGCCTGGAGTGTAGGACTAGCGGGAGAATATTCGGACGAGCAGTACTTC

D: .
size: .
V: TRBV7-2
J: TRBJ2-3
CDR3: CASSLALGGGDTDTQYF
DNA: TGTGCCAGCAGCTTAGCGCTGGGGGGAGGAGACACAGATACGCAGTATTTT

D: .
size: .
V: TRBV18
J: TRBJ2-1
CDR3: CASSHRDSYNEQFF
DNA: TGTGCCAGCTCACACCGGGACTCTTACAATGAGCAGTTCTTC

D: TRBD2
size: .
V: TRBV5-4
J: TRBJ2-3
CDR3: CASSFRREGADTQYF
DNA: TGTGCCAGCAGCTTTAGGCGGGAGGGTGCAGATACGCAGTATTTT

D: .
size: .
V: TRBV13
J: TRBJ1-4
CDR3: CASSLRGATNEKLFF
DNA: TGTGCCAGCAGCTTACGCGGCGCAACTAATGAAAAACTGTTTTTT

D: .
size: .
V: TRBV29-1
J: TRBJ1-1
CDR3: CSVETAAGITEAFF
DNA: TGCAGCGTTGAGACCGCCGCGGGGATCACTGAAGCTTTCTTT

D: .
size: .
V: TRBV21-1
J: TRBJ2-7
CDR3: CASSRTGGLPFSYEQYF
DNA: TGTGCCAGCAGCCGGACAGGGGGCCTCCCCTTCTCCTACGAGCAGTACTTC

D: .
size: .
V: TRBV30
J: TRBJ2-4
CDR3: CAWIETGNIQYF
DNA: TGTGCCTGGATCGAAACAGGGAACATTCAGTACTTC

D: .
size: .
V: TRBV2
J: TRBJ1-4
CDR3: CASSPGGPEKLFF
DNA: TGTGCCAGCAGCCCCGGGGGGCCTGAAAAACTGTTTTTT

D: TRBD1
size: .
V: TRBV10-1
J: TRBJ2-3
CDR3: CASSSGQGTDTQYF
DNA: TGCGCCAGCAGCTCGGGACAGGGCACAGATACGCAGTATTTT

D: .
size: .
V: TRBV2
J: TRBJ2-7
CDR3: CASSGRGLGQGYEQYF
DNA: TGTGCCAGCAGTGGTCGGGGTCTAGGCCAAGGCTACGAGCAGTACTTC

D: TRBD1
size: .
V: TRBV30
J: TRBJ2-7
CDR3: CAWKPGTGGPPSYEQYF
DNA: TGTGCCTGGAAACCCGGGACAGGGGGTCCCCCCTCCTACGAGCAGTACTTC

D: .
size: .
V: TRBV18
J: TRBJ2-5
CDR3: CASSPLFLPGTQYF
DNA: TGTGCCAGCTCACCACTCTTTTTACCAGGGACCCAGTACTTC

D: .
size: .
V: TRBV10-1
J: TRBJ2-3
CDR3: CASSDSGRLYTQYF
DNA: TGCGCCAGCAGTGATTCTGGGAGACTATATACGCAGTATTTT

D: .
size: .
V: TRBV2
J: TRBJ1-1
CDR3: CASSPWTWNTEAFF
DNA: TGTGCCAGCAGTCCCTGGACATGGAACACTGAAGCTTTCTTT

D: TRBD1
size: .
V: TRBV6-1
J: TRBJ1-2
CDR3: CASSEATGGMGYTF
DNA: TGTGCCAGCAGTGAAGCGACAGGGGGAATGGGCTACACCTTC

D: .
size: .
V: TRBV4-1
J: TRBJ2-1
CDR3: CANLGLPQFF
DNA: TGCGCCAACCTGGGCCTCCCACAGTTCTTC

D: TRBD1
size: .
V: TRBV28
J: TRBJ2-7
CDR3: CASRWQQGVYEQYF
DNA: TGTGCCAGCAGGTGGCAACAGGGGGTCTACGAGCAGTACTTC

D: .
size: .
V: TRBV30
J: TRBJ2-7
CDR3: CAWANTGLEQYF
DNA: TGTGCCTGGGCCAATACAGGGCTCGAGCAGTACTTC

D: TRBD2
size: .
V: TRBV15
J: TRBJ2-3
CDR3: CATSRGDYHTDTQYF
DNA: TGTGCCACCAGCAGAGGGGACTACCACACAGATACGCAGTATTTT

D: TRBD2
size: .
V: TRBV5-1
J: TRBJ2-7
CDR3: CASSAGLGYEQYF
DNA: TGCGCCAGCAGCGCGGGACTAGGTTACGAGCAGTACTTC

D: TRBD2
size: .
V: TRBV19
J: TRBJ2-3
CDR3: CASSMREGLTDTQYF
DNA: TGTGCCAGTAGTATGCGGGAGGGCCTTACAGATACGCAGTATTTT

D: TRBD1
size: .
V: TRBV6-1
J: TRBJ1-2
CDR3: CASIPQGREGYTF
DNA: TGTGCCAGCATCCCACAGGGGCGCGAGGGCTACACCTTC

D: TRBD2
size: .
V: TRBV18
J: TRBJ2-3
CDR3: CASSLRRETGDTQYF
DNA: TGTGCCAGCTCCCTGAGGCGGGAGACGGGAGATACGCAGTATTTT